This entry lists 10 T cell receptor beta chains sequenced from one sample in a study of low-dose radiotherapy and immunotherapy resistance in tumors. cDNA synthesis used a TRAV/TRBV-specific primer set for both chains. TCR amplification ran 15 to 25 PCR cycles using constant-region and V-primer adapter primers. TCRdb passed the reads through MiXCR, listing each CDR3 protein once. The sample yields fewer than 90,000 distinct CDR3 sequences, approximately 17% seen once. Indicated time point: before trial treatment. The sample here was PBMCs, taken before treatment. The receptors here all came from a male donor with prostate cancer.

This clonotype was counted at least ten times. The chain couples TRBV6-1 to TRBJ2-1; 8 positions match TRBD2. Germline V lookup: CDR1 MNHNS, CDR2 SASEGT. The J segment lost 7 bases and the V segment lost 2 bases, leaving 10 bases of the junction unmatched. This CDR3 region has 16 residues. CDR3 protein: CASSERWLAGRNEQFF. DNA of the CDR3: TGTGCCAGCAGTGAAAGGTGGTTAGCGGGGAGGAATGAGCAGTTCTTC.

This clonotype was picked up a small number of times. The V call is TRBV7-2, the J call TRBJ2-7; 8 bases fit TRBD1. CDR3 size: 14 residues. The germline gives CDR1 SGHTA, CDR2 FQGNSA. J was trimmed by 1 base and V by 6 bases; bases with no gene match: 5. This chain's CDR3 is CASSLQGASYEQYF. The CDR3 nucleotides are TGTGCCAGCAGTTTGCAGGGGGCTTCCTACGAGCAGTACTTC.

This clonotype showed up many times. CDR3 region: CARRMRGDSYEQYF. CDR3 coding DNA: TGTGCCAGACGAATGAGGGGAGACTCCTACGAGCAGTACTTC. The chain is built from TRBV28 and TRBJ2-7; D assignment may be TRBD1 or TRBD2 (5 bases each). Germline V gives CDR1 MDHEN, CDR2 SYDVKM. CDR3 size: 14 residues. The V and J ends lost 9 bases and 0 bases respectively, with 15 bases between them.

In its sample, this clonotype was seen many times. The chain couples TRBV19 to TRBJ2-5; TRBD2 might be the D (5 bases). Germline loops: CDR1 LNHDA, CDR2 SQIVND (reference sequence). Trimming pared 1 base from V and 5 bases from J, leaving 14 bases between. There are 15 residues in the CDR3. The CDR3 protein is CASSIVGGQAETQYF. The CDR3 DNA follows: TGTGCCAGTAGTATAGTTGGCGGGCAGGCTGAGACCCAGTACTTC. Complete variable domain (other parts from reference TRBV19 and TRBJ2-5): DGGITQSPKYLFRKEGQNVTLSCEQNLNHDAMYWYRQDPGQGLRLIYYSQIVNDFQKGDIAEGYSVSREKKESFPLTVTSAQKNPTAFYLCASSIVGGQAETQYFGPGTRLLVL.

This clonotype was detected many times. The chain links TRBV5-1 to TRBJ2-7; D not certain. Germline values: CDR1 SGHRS, CDR2 YFSETQ. V lost 4 bases to trimming and J lost 1 base, with 9 bases between them. This CDR3 has 13 amino acids. CDR3 in DNA: TGCGCCAGCAGCCAAAGGGTGTCCTACGAGCAGTACTTC. Translation gives CASSQRVSYEQYF.

V and J are TRBV7-3 and TRBJ2-1; TRBD2 matches 10 bases. This CDR3 has 15 amino acids. Per the germline V gene, CDR1 is SGHTA and CDR2 is FQGTGA. The J segment lost 7 bases and the V segment lost 5 bases, leaving 8 bases of the junction unmatched. CDR3 DNA: TGTGCCAGCAGCATGCCCCTAGCGGGAGTGAATGAGCAGTTCTTC. Amino acid sequence: CASSMPLAGVNEQFF.

This clonotype has ten or more counts. The CDR3 DNA sequence: TGCGCCAGCAGCTTGGGGGGGTCCTACTCCTACAATGAGCAGTTCTTC. Translating it yields CASSLGGSYSYNEQFF. The gene calls are TRBV5-1 and TRBJ2-1; D might be TRBD1 or TRBD2, each matching 5 bases. The V end was cut by 0 bases, the J end by 0 bases, with 10 bases between. Germline CDR1 is SGHRS and CDR2 is YFSETQ. This CDR3 comprises 16 residues.

This clonotype was counted at least ten times. This chain uses TRBV6-2 or TRBV6-3 with TRBJ2-2; 7 nucleotides align to TRBD1. The CDR3 spans 15 residues. Trimming removed 8 bases from V and 6 bases from J; junction bases left unmatched: 12. Germline V lookup: CDR1 MNHEY, CDR2 SVGEGT. DNA of the CDR3: TGTGCCAGCGTGGGACAGCCTAGGAAGGCCGGGGAGCTGTTTTTT. The encoded protein is CASVGQPRKAGELFF.

At least ten counts were recorded for this clonotype. This chain connects TRBV24-1 to TRBJ2-1; 10 nucleotides match TRBD2. CDR3 length: 16 residues. V was pared by 4 bases and J by 10 bases, with 12 bases of the junction left unmatched. Per germline, CDR1 KGHDR and CDR2 SFDVKD. The CDR3 coding sequence is TGTGCCACCAGTGAGAGTCGACCGGGACTAGCGCGCGAGCAGTTCTTC. Translated, it gives CATSESRPGLAREQFF.

The chain couples TRBV24-1 to TRBJ2-7; D might be TRBD2 (5 bases). The CDR3 spans 15 residues. Germline V gene data show CDR1 as KGHDR and CDR2 as SFDVKD. V dropped 9 bases and J dropped 0 bases, with 17 bases sitting between them. This CDR3 is CATEGPGLHSYEQYF. The CDR3 DNA is TGTGCCACCGAGGGCCCGGGCCTCCACTCCTACGAGCAGTACTTC.